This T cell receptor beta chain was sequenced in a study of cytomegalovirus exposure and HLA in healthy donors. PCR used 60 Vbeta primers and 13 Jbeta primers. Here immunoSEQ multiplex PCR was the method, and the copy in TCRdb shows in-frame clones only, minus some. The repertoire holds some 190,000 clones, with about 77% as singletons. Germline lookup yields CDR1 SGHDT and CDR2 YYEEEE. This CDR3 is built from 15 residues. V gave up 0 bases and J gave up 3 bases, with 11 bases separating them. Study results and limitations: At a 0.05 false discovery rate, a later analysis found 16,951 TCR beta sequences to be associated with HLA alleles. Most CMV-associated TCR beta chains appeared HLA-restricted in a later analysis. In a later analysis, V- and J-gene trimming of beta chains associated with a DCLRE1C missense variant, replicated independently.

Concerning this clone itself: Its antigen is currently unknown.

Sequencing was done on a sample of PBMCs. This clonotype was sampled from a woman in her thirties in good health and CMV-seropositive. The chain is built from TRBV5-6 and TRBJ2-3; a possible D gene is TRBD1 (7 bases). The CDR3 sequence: CASSLVAGGTDTQYF. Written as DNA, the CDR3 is TGTGCCAGCAGCTTGGTGGCAGGGGGGACAGATACGCAGTATTTT.